Following are 2 T cell receptor beta chains from one sample sequenced in a study of cytomegalovirus exposure and HLA in healthy donors. Primers for the PCR totalled 60 Vbeta and 13 Jbeta. Sequenced by immunoSEQ multiplex PCR; TCRdb stores in-frame clones only, minus some. The table shows 150,000 to 200,000 clones, with 84% occurring only once. Sequencing was carried out using PBMCs. These receptor sequences come from a man aged 18 to 30 in good health and CMV-seronegative.

This chain joins TRBV11-3 and TRBJ1-1; D gene unclear. CDR3 length: 13 amino acids. V dropped 6 bases and J dropped 5 bases, with 13 bases sitting between them. From germline, CDR1 is SGHNT and CDR2 YENEEA. CDR3 amino acids: CASSRFRGTEAFF. In DNA form, the CDR3 reads TGTGCCAGCAGTCGCTTCCGGGGAACTGAAGCTTTCTTT.

The chain carries TRBV7-9 and TRBJ2-7, with 7 positions matching TRBD1. The ends lost 1 base at V and 2 bases at J; junction bases unmatched: 5. CDR1 SEHNR and CDR2 FQNEAQ come from the germline V gene (reference sequence). The CDR3 sequence is 15 residues long. The CDR3: CASSLVVGQTYEQYF. CDR3 DNA: TGTGCCAGCAGCTTAGTGGTGGGACAGACCTACGAGCAGTACTTC.